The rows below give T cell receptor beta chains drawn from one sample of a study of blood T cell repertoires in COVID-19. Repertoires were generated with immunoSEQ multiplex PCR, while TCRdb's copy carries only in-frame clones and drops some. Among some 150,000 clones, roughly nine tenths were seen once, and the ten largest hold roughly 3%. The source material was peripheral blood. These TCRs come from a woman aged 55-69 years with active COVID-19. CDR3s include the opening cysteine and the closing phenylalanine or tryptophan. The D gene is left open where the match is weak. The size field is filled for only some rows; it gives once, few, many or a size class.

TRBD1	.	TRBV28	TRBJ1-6	TGTGCCAGCAGTTTGGAGGGACAGGATAATTCACCCCTCCACTTT	CASSLEGQDNSPLHF
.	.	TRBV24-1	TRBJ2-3	TGTGCCACCAGTGACCGACACCTCCCAGATACGCAGTATTTT	CATSDRHLPDTQYF
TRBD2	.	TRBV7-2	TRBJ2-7	TGTGCCAGCAGCTATCTGGGGGGGAGGAGCTCCTACGAGCAGTACTTC	CASSYLGGRSSYEQYF
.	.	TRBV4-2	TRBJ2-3	TGTGCCAGCAGCCAAGTCTCAGCGGCCCCAGATACGCAGTATTTT	CASSQVSAAPDTQYF
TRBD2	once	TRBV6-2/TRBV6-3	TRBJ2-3	TGTGCCAGCAGTTACACCGCATCGACTAGCGCAGAAAATACGCAGTATTTT	CASSYTASTSAENTQYF
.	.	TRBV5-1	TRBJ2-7	TGCGCCAGCAGCTTATCAGTAGGTGGTGGGACATCCTCCTACGAGCAGTACTTC	CASSLSVGGGTSSYEQYF
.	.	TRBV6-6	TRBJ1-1	TGTGCCAGCACCCGACAGAACACTGAAGCTTTCTTT	CASTRQNTEAFF
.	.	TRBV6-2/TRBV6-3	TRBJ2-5	TGTGCCAGCAGTCATCAAGAGACCCAGTACTTC	CASSHQETQYF
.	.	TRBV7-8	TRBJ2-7	TGTGCCAGCAGCTTAGAATTGGGTGTCGCGGGGCCGGCCGAGCAGTACTTC	CASSLELGVAGPAEQYF
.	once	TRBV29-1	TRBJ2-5	TGCAGCGTTGGTGGCCTAAGGGGCGACCAAGAGACCCAGTACTTC	CSVGGLRGDQETQYF
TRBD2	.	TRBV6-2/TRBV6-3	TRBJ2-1	TGTGCCAGCAGTTCGGGACTAGCGGGACTTAGGCAGTTCTTC	CASSSGLAGLRQFF
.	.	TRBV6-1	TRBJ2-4	TGTGCCAGCAGTGGCCAGGGTGCCAAAAACATTCAGTACTTC	CASSGQGAKNIQYF
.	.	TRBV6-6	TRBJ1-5	TGTGCCAGCAGCCTGGTGTCAGGGTACCAGCCCCAGCATTTT	CASSLVSGYQPQHF
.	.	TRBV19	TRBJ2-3	TGTGCCAGTAGTACCGGAGGGGTCGTCGTATCCACAGATACGCAGTATTTT	CASSTGGVVVSTDTQYF
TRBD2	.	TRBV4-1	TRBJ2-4	TGCGCCAGCAGCCAAGGTTCTAGCGGGGGATTAGCCAAAAACATTCAGTACTTC	CASSQGSSGGLAKNIQYF
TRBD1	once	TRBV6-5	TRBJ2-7	TGTGCCAGCAGGCGGGACAGGGCATACGAGCAGTACTTC	CASRRDRAYEQYF
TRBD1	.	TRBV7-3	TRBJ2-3	TGTGCCAGCAGCTTAAGGACAGGGGCGGATACGCAGTATTTT	CASSLRTGADTQYF
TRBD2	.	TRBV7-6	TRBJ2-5	TGTGCCAGCAACAACGGGCTAGCGGGACCCCAAGAGACCCAGTACTTC	CASNNGLAGPQETQYF
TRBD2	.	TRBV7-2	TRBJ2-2	TGTGCCAGCAGCCTTACTAGCGGGTATACCGGGGAGCTGTTTTTT	CASSLTSGYTGELFF
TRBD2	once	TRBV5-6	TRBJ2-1	TGTGCCAGCAGCCCCACGACTAGCGGATATAATTACAATGAGCAGTTCTTC	CASSPTTSGYNYNEQFF
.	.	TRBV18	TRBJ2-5	TGTGCCAGCTCACCTACTAGGGGGGAGACCCAGTACTTC	CASSPTRGETQYF
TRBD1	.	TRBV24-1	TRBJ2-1	TGTGCCACCAGTGATACGACAGGGAGTGGTAATGAGCAGTTCTTC	CATSDTTGSGNEQFF
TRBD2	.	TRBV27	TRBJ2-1	TGTGCCAGCAGTTTATCGATCCCTCACCTAGCGGACCTCTACAATGAGCAGTTCTTC	CASSLSIPHLADLYNEQFF
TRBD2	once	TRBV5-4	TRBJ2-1	TGTGCCAGCAGCTTGGGTAGCGGGAGGGCTTACAATGAGCAGTTCTTC	CASSLGSGRAYNEQFF
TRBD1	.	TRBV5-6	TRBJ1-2	TGTGCCAGCAGCCTGGATGGACAGGGCCTTTATAACTATGGCTACACCTTC	CASSLDGQGLYNYGYTF
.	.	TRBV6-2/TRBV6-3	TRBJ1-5	TGTGCCAGCAGTTACGTCGGGGGTATCAATCAGCCCCAGCATTTT	CASSYVGGINQPQHF
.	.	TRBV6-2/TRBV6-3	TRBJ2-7	TGTGCCAGCAGTTACGACAGGATGGGGTACGAGCAGTACTTC	CASSYDRMGYEQYF
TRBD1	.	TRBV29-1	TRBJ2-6	TGCAGCGTTGAAAGTTGGGACAGTTCTTCTGGGGCCAACGTCCTGACTTTC	CSVESWDSSSGANVLTF
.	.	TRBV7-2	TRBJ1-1	TGTGCCAGCAGCTTCCAGGGGCCGAGCACTGAAGCTTTCTTT	CASSFQGPSTEAFF
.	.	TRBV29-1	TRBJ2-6	TGCAGCGTTGAAGGCCCCCCACTCTCTGGGGCCAACGTCCTGACTTTC	CSVEGPPLSGANVLTF
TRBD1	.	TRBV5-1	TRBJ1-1	TGCGCCAGCAGCGTTAACCCCCGGACAGGGGGCTTGAACACTGAAGCTTTCTTT	CASSVNPRTGGLNTEAFF
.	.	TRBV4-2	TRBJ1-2	TGTGCCAGCAGCCAAGGGGACATCTATGGCTACACCTTC	CASSQGDIYGYTF
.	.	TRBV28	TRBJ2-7	TGTGCCAGCAGTTTAGGTGGTAGCTTCCCACATTCCTCCTACGAGCAGTACTTC	CASSLGGSFPHSSYEQYF
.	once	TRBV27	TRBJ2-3	TGTGCCAGCAGTTTATACTTCTCCACAGATACGCAGTATTTT	CASSLYFSTDTQYF
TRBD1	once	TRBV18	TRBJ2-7	TGTGCCAGCTCACCGGCCGGGACAGGTGGATACGAGCAGTACTTC	CASSPAGTGGYEQYF
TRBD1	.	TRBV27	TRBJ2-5	TGTGCCAGCAGCTTCGGAGGAGGGACAGGGATCCAAGAGACCCAGTACTTC	CASSFGGGTGIQETQYF
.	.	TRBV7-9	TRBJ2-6	TGTGCCAGCAGTCTCTATGGGAGGTCCAACGTCCTGACTTTC	CASSLYGRSNVLTF
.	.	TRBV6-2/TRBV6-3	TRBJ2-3	TGTGCCAGCAGTTACTCGAAGGATACCGAGACTTTCACAGATACGCAGTATTTT	CASSYSKDTETFTDTQYF
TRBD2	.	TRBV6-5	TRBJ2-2	TGTGCCAGCAGTCAGACTAGCGGGAACACCGGGGAGCTGTTTTTT	CASSQTSGNTGELFF
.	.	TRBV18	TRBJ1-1	TGTGCCAGCTCACCAAGGCCCCCACTGGGGGCCGCTGACACTGAAGCTTTCTTT	CASSPRPPLGAADTEAFF
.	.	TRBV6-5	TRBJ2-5	TGTGCCAGCAGTCCGACTAGAGGCTACCCAGAGACCCAGTACTTC	CASSPTRGYPETQYF
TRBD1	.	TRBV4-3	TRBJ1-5	TGCGCCAGCAGCCAATCAGCGACAGGGGGAGGTCAGCCCCAGCATTTT	CASSQSATGGGQPQHF
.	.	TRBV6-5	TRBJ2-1	TGTGCCAGCAGTACCCTCGCGCAGGTCATCAATGAGCAGTTCTTC	CASSTLAQVINEQFF